This TCR beta chain is from a study of T cell repertoires in cytomegalovirus infection. Looking at the study overall: CMV infection plus the matching HLA type was flagged by public TCR beta signatures.

Germline loops: CDR1 SGHTA, CDR2 FQGNSA. The CDR3 length is 17 residues. The J segment lost 2 bases and the V segment lost 5 bases, leaving 10 bases of the junction unmatched. TCRdb reprocessed the reads with MiXCR, giving one entry per CDR3 protein. This sample has 250,000 or so distinct CDR3 sequences, with approximately 15% found just once. This clonotype was seen ten or more times. What it binds is unknown. Findings and limits, study-wide: CMV carriers with the relevant HLA were identified by cumulative public TCR beta family frequency. HLA-C-restricted CMV clonotypes gave the most frequent clonotype in two of eight donors.

The rearrangement uses TRBV7-2 and TRBJ2-3; TRBD2 matches at 10 bases. Sequencing was carried out using CD8+ T cells from PBMCs. The origin of this receptor is a human donor in good health (CMV status not recorded). Some clones in this sample may be carry-over from other donors' samples. The CDR3 protein is CASSLDRLAGATDTQYF. CDR3 in DNA: TGTGCCAGCAGCCTAGACCGTCTAGCGGGGGCCACAGATACGCAGTATTTT.